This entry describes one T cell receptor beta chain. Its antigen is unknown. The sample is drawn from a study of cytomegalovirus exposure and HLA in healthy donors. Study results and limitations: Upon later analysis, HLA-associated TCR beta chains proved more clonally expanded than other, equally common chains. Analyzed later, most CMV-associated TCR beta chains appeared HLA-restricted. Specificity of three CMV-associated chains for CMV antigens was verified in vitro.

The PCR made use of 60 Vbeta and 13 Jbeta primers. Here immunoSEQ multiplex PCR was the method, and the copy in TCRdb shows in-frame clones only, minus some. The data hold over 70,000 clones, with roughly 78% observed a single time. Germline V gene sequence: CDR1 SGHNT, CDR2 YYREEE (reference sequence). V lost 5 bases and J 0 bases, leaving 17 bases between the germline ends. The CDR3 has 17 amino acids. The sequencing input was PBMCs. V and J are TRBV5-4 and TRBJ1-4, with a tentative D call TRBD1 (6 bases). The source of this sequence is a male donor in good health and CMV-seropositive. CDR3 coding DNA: TGTGCCAGCAGAGACAGGTCCGAGGGCGCAACTAATGAAAAACTGTTTTTT. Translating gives CASRDRSEGATNEKLFF.